This entry lists 19 T cell receptor beta chains sequenced from one sample in a study of naive and memory T cell subsets. An equimolar mix of two oligonucleotides served as the beta constant-region primer for TRBC1 and TRBC2. Four rounds of PCR amplified the ligated cDNA using nested alpha and beta constant-region primers plus SP2. In TCRdb, the UMI-ligation and nested PCR reads were re-called with MiXCR into one record per CDR3 protein. The data contain about 120,000 distinct CDR3 sequences, around a third of them seen just once; the ten biggest clones take up 0.75% to 1%. Input material: central memory CD4+ T cells from blood. Receptors were obtained from a human donor in good health.

The V gene is TRBV12-3 or TRBV12-4, the J gene TRBJ1-6; maybe TRBD1 (6 bases). With 1 base removed from V and 7 bases from J, the gap between germline ends came to 11 bases. The CDR3 length is 15 residues. The DNA of the CDR3 is TGTGCCAGCAGTTTAGGTCAGGGGCACAATTCACCCCTCCACTTT. This codes for CASSLGQGHNSPLHF.

CDR3 amino acids: CASSESSGRFRKYEQYF. CDR3 in DNA: TGTGCCAGCAGTGAATCTAGCGGGAGGTTCCGAAAATACGAGCAGTACTTC. V usage is TRBV2 and J usage is TRBJ2-7; 11 bases are shared with TRBD2. Trimming removed 2 bases from V and 4 bases from J; junction bases left unmatched: 10. The CDR3 spans 17 residues. Germline V lookup: CDR1 SNHLY, CDR2 FYNNEI.

The genes are TRBV6-2 or TRBV6-3 and TRBJ2-1; TRBD2 matches at 11 bases. Germline assignment: CDR1 MNHEY and CDR2 SVGEGT. V was clipped by 4 bases and J by 9 bases; unmatched bases: 5. The CDR3 sequence is 14 residues long. The CDR3 region has the DNA TGTGCCAGCAGTTTGCTAGCGGGAGGAAGTGAGCAGTTCTTC. As protein: CASSLLAGGSEQFF.

This clonotype was seen once. The DNA for the CDR3 is TGCGCCAGCAGTGAACATGCTCGCGGGCTATACAATGAGCAGTTCTTC. It yields the protein CASSEHARGLYNEQFF. This chain connects TRBV10-1 to TRBJ2-1; maybe TRBD2 (5 bases). Germline V gene sequence: CDR1 WNHNN, CDR2 SYGVQD (reference sequence). The CDR3 covers 16 residues. V was pared by 3 bases and J by 4 bases, with 16 bases between.

This clonotype was detected a few times. The genes are TRBV20-1 and TRBJ1-4; D is undetermined. Germline-derived CDR1 and CDR2 are DFQATT and SNEGSKA (reference sequence). V was trimmed by 6 bases and J by 7 bases, leaving 15 bases between them. This CDR3 has 13 amino acids. CDR3 DNA: TGCAGTGCAGTACCTTTCTGGGGTGAAAAACTGTTTTTT. Protein product: CSAVPFWGEKLFF.

This clonotype was counted between two and nine times. The genes are TRBV27 and TRBJ1-1; tentatively, D is TRBD1 (5 bases). V was pared by 6 bases and J by 7 bases, with 15 bases between. Germline CDR1 and CDR2: MNHEY and SMNVEV (reference sequence). The CDR3 is made up of 13 amino acids. CDR3 sequence: CASSRPQGDEAFF. DNA for the CDR3: TGTGCCAGCAGCCGTCCGCAGGGAGATGAAGCTTTCTTT.

This clonotype was recorded a few times. The J gene is TRBJ1-5, the V gene TRBV29-1, with TRBD1 as a possible D gene (6 bases). The CDR3 runs 12 residues. The germline V and J ends were trimmed by 6 bases and 3 bases, with 9 bases remaining between them. Looked up from germline, CDR1 is SQVTM and CDR2 is ANQGSEA. Here the CDR3 reads CSVGQTNQPQHF. The DNA of the CDR3 is TGCAGCGTAGGACAGACCAATCAGCCCCAGCATTTT.

The chain employs TRBV13 and TRBJ2-1, with 10 bases lining up with TRBD2. The V and J ends lost 5 bases and 5 bases, in that order; junction bases with no gene match: 6. Germline assignment: CDR1 PRHDT and CDR2 FYEKMQ (reference sequence). The CDR3 runs 15 residues. DNA for the CDR3: TGTGCCAGCAGCGGCCGACTAGCGGGTGACAATGAGCAGTTCTTC. This sequence encodes CASSGRLAGDNEQFF. The full variable domain, its missing parts supplied by reference TRBV13 and TRBJ2-1, is AAGVIQSPRHLIKEKRETATLKCYPIPRHDTVYWYQQGPGQDPQFLISFYEKMQSDKGSIPDRFSAQQFSDYHSELNMSSLELGDSALYFCASSGRLAGDNEQFFGPGTRLTVL.

The chain employs TRBV12-3 or TRBV12-4 and TRBJ2-4, with unresolved D. V lost 0 bases to trimming and J lost 8 bases, with 5 bases between them. The CDR3 loop spans 12 amino acids. DNA for the CDR3: TGTGCCAGCAGTTTAGCAAAGGACATTCAGTACTTC. It translates to CASSLAKDIQYF.

This sequence joins TRBV6-2 or TRBV6-3 and TRBJ2-3; D remains ambiguous. The V gene lost 0 bases and the J gene lost 5 bases, with 9 bases spanning the gap. The CDR3 is 14 amino acids. CDR1 is MNHEY and CDR2 is SVGEGT in the germline V gene. DNA for the CDR3: TGTGCCAGCAGTTACTCGACGGTGGGAGATACGCAGTATTTT. It codes for CASSYSTVGDTQYF.

V is TRBV4-1 and J is TRBJ2-3, with 9 bases lining up with TRBD2. The V segment lost 5 bases and the J segment 2 bases; nucleotides outside the gene matches: 8. The CDR3 has 16 amino acids. CDR1 and CDR2 from the germline V gene are MGHRA and YSYEKL. CDR3 in DNA: TGCGCCAGCAGCGCCAGACTAGCGGTTAACACAGATACGCAGTATTTT. Translation gives CASSARLAVNTDTQYF.

The V and J genes are TRBV20-1 and TRBJ2-5, with unresolved D. CDR1 is DFQATT, CDR2 SNEGSKA, per germline (reference sequence). The V end was cut by 5 bases, the J end by 2 bases, with 9 bases between. The length of the CDR3 is 12 residues. In nucleotides, the CDR3 is TGCAGTGCTGAAAGGGAACAAGAGACCCAGTACTTC. This codes for CSAEREQETQYF.

This clonotype was picked up a small number of times. The chain has TRBV24-1 and TRBJ2-1; D uncertain. CDR1 and CDR2 (germline): KGHDR, SFDVKD. V dropped 2 bases and J dropped 5 bases, with 6 bases sitting between them. This CDR3 contains 13 residues. The CDR3 sequence: CATSDSSDNEQFF. The CDR3 DNA reads TGTGCCACCAGTGATTCTAGTGACAATGAGCAGTTCTTC.

This clonotype was recorded once. V is TRBV12-3 or TRBV12-4 and J is TRBJ2-2; TRBD2 matches 9 bases. CDR3 length: 16 residues. J lost 5 bases, V lost 5 bases, and 9 bases had no gene match. CDR3 DNA: TGTGCCAGCAGTCCCCGACTAGCGGATTCTACCGGGGAGCTGTTTTTT. Its protein product is CASSPRLADSTGELFF.

This clonotype appeared a single time. V gene TRBV28 combines with J gene TRBJ2-7; D may correspond to TRBD1 or TRBD2 (5 bases each). Trimming took off 5 bases at V and 5 bases at J, with 16 bases between the two ends. The germline gives CDR1 MDHEN, CDR2 SYDVKM. The CDR3 is 14 amino acids. This chain's CDR3 is CASSPSRVRNEQYF. The CDR3 nucleotides are TGTGCCAGCAGTCCTAGCAGGGTTAGGAACGAGCAGTACTTC.

The chain is built from TRBV6-1 and TRBJ1-5; D perhaps matches TRBD1 (5 bases). CDR1 is MNHNS and CDR2 is SASEGT in the germline V gene. V was pared by 4 bases and J by 6 bases, with 16 bases between. CDR3 size: 15 residues. CDR3 amino acids: CASSVGQSGTQPQHF. CDR3 sequence (DNA): TGTGCCAGCAGTGTCGGGCAGTCCGGGACTCAGCCCCAGCATTTT.

This clonotype was seen more than once but under ten times. This chain connects TRBV19 to TRBJ2-7; D is possibly TRBD1 (5 bases). Trimming stripped 0 bases from V and 2 bases from J, with 14 bases between. In germline, CDR1 is LNHDA, CDR2 SQIVND (reference sequence). This CDR3 comprises 16 residues. The chain's CDR3 is CASSIDHARATYEQYF. The CDR3, as DNA: TGTGCCAGTAGTATAGACCACGCCAGGGCAACCTACGAGCAGTACTTC.

The rearrangement uses TRBV7-2 and TRBJ2-5; 12 nucleotides match TRBD2. Germline V gives CDR1 SGHTA, CDR2 FQGNSA. This CDR3 contains 19 residues. Trimming took 4 bases from V and 2 from J; bases not matched to a gene: 14. The chain's CDR3 is CASSSRIPSGRDPQETQYF. CDR3 bases: TGTGCCAGCAGCTCCCGAATTCCTAGCGGGAGGGATCCTCAAGAGACCCAGTACTTC.

The chain links TRBV7-9 to TRBJ1-5; 8 bases are shared with TRBD1. CDR1 is SEHNR and CDR2 is FQNEAQ in the germline V gene (reference sequence). The CDR3 totals 15 residues. Trimming removed 5 bases from V and 4 bases from J; junction bases left unmatched: 7. Here the CDR3 DNA reads TGTGCCAGCAGCCTGACAGGGGAGGGTAATCAGCCCCAGCATTTT. Translated, it gives CASSLTGEGNQPQHF.